These T cell receptor beta chains were read from a single sample in a study of cytomegalovirus exposure and HLA in healthy donors. Libraries were prepared by immunoSEQ multiplex PCR; TCRdb keeps only in-frame clonotypes and omits some of them. The repertoire includes 85,000 to 130,000 clones, almost 80% of them detected once, and about 5.3% sits in the top ten. Sequenced: PBMCs. The receptors originated from a man between 60 and 75 years old in good health and CMV-seropositive. Each CDR3 is given with its conserved first and last residue. Fields, in order: CDR3 protein, J gene, V gene.

cdr3_aa: CAIGEPFHYEQYF
j_call: TRBJ2-7
v_call: TRBV10-3

cdr3_aa: CASEGDGTEAFF
j_call: TRBJ1-1
v_call: TRBV2

cdr3_aa: CASRDPGQGNYGYTF
j_call: TRBJ1-2
v_call: TRBV5-4

cdr3_aa: CASSSGTRGTDTQYF
j_call: TRBJ2-3
v_call: TRBV7-9

cdr3_aa: CASSLAASYEQYF
j_call: TRBJ2-7
v_call: TRBV11-3

cdr3_aa: CASSSSGGGYGYTF
j_call: TRBJ1-2
v_call: TRBV6-5

cdr3_aa: CASSPTLAKEETQYF
j_call: TRBJ2-5
v_call: TRBV7-2

cdr3_aa: CASSWTGHTNTEAFF
j_call: TRBJ1-1
v_call: TRBV5-1

cdr3_aa: CASSEVPSVTGELFF
j_call: TRBJ2-2
v_call: TRBV10-1

cdr3_aa: CASSVRDSEETQYF
j_call: TRBJ2-5
v_call: TRBV7-9

cdr3_aa: CASRGTGGNQPQHF
j_call: TRBJ1-5
v_call: TRBV6-1

cdr3_aa: CASRPGQSSYEQYF
j_call: TRBJ2-7
v_call: TRBV6-5

cdr3_aa: CASSDSSQGRPDTQYF
j_call: TRBJ2-3
v_call: TRBV6-4

cdr3_aa: CASSDPGQRGNQPQHF
j_call: TRBJ1-5
v_call: TRBV2

cdr3_aa: CASRGLHTGELFF
j_call: TRBJ2-2
v_call: TRBV10-2

cdr3_aa: CSAAPGTGLDGELFF
j_call: TRBJ2-2
v_call: TRBV29-1

cdr3_aa: CASAPDRLYGYTF
j_call: TRBJ1-2
v_call: TRBV6-1

cdr3_aa: CASSSPTGGAEETQYF
j_call: TRBJ2-5
v_call: TRBV13

cdr3_aa: CASSLVGGGYTF
j_call: TRBJ1-2
v_call: TRBV7-2

cdr3_aa: CASSGRGTEAFF
j_call: TRBJ1-1
v_call: TRBV9